This paragraph covers one T cell receptor (beta chain) sequence. These data come from a study of cytomegalovirus exposure and HLA in healthy donors. The V gene's germline CDR1 is SNHLY and CDR2 FYNNEI. Trimming cost V 6 bases and J 0 bases, with 13 bases left between them. This CDR3 is 15 amino acids long. The PCR used 60 Vbeta and 13 Jbeta primers. Method: immunoSEQ multiplex PCR; TCRdb's copy keeps in-frame clones and lacks some. Among 110,000 to 150,000 clones listed, nearly 10% were seen once. The receptor was derived from a man aged 50 or older in good health and CMV-seronegative. The rearrangement links TRBV2 to TRBJ2-3, with a possible D match to TRBD1 (6 bases). Sequenced material: PBMCs. The CDR3 here is CASSRGSTSTDTQYF. CDR3 sequence (DNA): TGTGCCAGCAGCAGGGGAAGTACTAGCACAGATACGCAGTATTTT.